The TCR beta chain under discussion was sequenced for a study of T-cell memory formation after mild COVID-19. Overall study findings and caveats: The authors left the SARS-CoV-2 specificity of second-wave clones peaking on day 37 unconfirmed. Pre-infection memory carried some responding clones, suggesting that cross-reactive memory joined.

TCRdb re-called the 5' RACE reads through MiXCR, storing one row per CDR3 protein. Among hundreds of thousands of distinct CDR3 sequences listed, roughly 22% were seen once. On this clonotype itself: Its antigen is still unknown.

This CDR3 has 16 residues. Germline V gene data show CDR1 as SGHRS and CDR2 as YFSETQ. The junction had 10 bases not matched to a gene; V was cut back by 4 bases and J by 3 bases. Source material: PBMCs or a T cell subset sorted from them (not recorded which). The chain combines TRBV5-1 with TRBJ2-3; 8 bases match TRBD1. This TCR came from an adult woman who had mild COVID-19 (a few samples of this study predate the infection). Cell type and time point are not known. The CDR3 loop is CASSLDGQGTTDTQYF. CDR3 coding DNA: TGCGCCAGCAGCCTGGACGGACAGGGTACAACAGATACGCAGTATTTT.